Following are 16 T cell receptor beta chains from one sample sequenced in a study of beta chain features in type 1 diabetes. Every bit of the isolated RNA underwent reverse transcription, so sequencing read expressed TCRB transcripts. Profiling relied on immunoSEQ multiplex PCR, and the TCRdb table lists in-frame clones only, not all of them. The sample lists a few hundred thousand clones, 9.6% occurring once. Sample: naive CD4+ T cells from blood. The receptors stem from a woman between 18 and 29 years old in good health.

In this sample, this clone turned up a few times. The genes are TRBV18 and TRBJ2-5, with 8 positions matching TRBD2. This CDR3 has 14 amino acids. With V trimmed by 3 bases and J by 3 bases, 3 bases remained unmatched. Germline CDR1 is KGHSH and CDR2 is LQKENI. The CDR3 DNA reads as TGTGCCAGCTCACCGACGGGGGGGGAAGAGACCCAGTACTTC. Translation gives CASSPTGGEETQYF.

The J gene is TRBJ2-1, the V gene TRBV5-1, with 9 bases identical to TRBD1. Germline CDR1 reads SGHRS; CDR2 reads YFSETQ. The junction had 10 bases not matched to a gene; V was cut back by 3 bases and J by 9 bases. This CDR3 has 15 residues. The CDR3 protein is CASSSLGQGNSEQFF. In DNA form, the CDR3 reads TGCGCCAGCAGCTCGTTAGGACAGGGGAATAGTGAGCAGTTCTTC.

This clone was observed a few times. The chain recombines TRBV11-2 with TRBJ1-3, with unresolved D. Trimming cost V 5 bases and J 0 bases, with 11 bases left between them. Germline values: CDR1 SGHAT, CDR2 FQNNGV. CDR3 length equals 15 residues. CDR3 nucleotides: TGTGCCAGCAGCCCGGGGAGGGTCTCTGGAAACACCATATATTTT. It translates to CASSPGRVSGNTIYF.

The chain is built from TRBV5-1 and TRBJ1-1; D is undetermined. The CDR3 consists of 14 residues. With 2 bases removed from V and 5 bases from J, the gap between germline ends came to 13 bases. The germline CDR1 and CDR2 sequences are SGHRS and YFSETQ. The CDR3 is CASSFPTRGTEAFF. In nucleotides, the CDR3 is TGCGCCAGCAGCTTCCCCACGAGAGGGACTGAAGCTTTCTTT.

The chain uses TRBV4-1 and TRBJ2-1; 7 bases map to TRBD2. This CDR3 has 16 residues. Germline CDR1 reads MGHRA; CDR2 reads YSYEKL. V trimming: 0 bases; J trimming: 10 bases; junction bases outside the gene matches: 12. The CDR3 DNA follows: TGCGCCAGCAGCCAAGACAAAACTAGCTGGGAGGGCGAGCAGTTCTTC. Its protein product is CASSQDKTSWEGEQFF.

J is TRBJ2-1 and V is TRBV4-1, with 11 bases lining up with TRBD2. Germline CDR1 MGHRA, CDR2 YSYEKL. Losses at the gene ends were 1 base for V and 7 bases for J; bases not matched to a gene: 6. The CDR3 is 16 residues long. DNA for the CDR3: TGCGCCAGCAGCCAAGCCCCACTAGCGGGGGCGAATGAGCAGTTCTTC. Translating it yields CASSQAPLAGANEQFF.

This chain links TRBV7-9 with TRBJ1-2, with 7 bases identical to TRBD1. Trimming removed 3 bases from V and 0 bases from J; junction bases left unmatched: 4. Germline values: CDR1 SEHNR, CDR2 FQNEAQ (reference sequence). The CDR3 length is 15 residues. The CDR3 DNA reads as TGTGCCAGCAGCTTCGGGAGGGGGCCTAACTATGGCTACACCTTC. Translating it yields CASSFGRGPNYGYTF.

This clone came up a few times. CDR3 bases: TGCGCCAGCAGCTTGGTTTTGGGGGCGAACACTGAAGCTTTCTTT. Its protein is CASSLVLGANTEAFF. This chain connects TRBV5-1 to TRBJ1-1; maybe TRBD1 (6 bases). V lost 0 bases, J lost 1 base, and 10 bases lay in between. The CDR3 contains 15 residues. The germline gives CDR1 SGHRS, CDR2 YFSETQ.

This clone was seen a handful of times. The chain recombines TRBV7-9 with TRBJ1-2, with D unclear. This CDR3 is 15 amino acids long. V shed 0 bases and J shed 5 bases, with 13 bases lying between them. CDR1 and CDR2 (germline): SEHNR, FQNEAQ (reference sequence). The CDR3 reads CASSLANSLSYGYTF. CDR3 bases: TGTGCCAGCAGCTTAGCGAACAGCCTGTCGTATGGCTACACCTTC.

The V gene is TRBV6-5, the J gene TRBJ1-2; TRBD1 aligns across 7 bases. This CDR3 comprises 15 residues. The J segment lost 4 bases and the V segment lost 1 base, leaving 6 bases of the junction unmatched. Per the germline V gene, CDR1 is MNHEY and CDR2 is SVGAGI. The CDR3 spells CASSYFGTALYGYTF. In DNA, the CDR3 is TGTGCCAGCAGTTACTTCGGGACAGCTCTCTATGGCTACACCTTC.

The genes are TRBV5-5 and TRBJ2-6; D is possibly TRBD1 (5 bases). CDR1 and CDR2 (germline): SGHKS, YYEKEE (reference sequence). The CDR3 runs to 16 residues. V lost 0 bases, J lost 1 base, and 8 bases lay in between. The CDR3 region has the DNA TGTGCCAGCAGCTTGGACAGGTTATCTGGGGCCAACGTCCTGACTTTC. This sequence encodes CASSLDRLSGANVLTF.

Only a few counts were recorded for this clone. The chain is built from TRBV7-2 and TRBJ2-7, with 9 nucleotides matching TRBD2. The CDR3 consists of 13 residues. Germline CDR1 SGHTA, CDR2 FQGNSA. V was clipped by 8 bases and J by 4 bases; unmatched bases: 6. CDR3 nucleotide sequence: TGTGCCAGCGGGTGGCGGGGGGGGTACGAGCAGTACTTC. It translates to CASGWRGGYEQYF.

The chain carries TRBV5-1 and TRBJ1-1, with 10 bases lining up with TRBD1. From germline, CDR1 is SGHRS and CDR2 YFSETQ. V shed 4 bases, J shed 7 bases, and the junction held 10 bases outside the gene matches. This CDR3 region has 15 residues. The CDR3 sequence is CASSHPGQGMGEAFF. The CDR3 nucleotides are TGCGCCAGCAGCCACCCGGGACAGGGGATGGGTGAAGCTTTCTTT.

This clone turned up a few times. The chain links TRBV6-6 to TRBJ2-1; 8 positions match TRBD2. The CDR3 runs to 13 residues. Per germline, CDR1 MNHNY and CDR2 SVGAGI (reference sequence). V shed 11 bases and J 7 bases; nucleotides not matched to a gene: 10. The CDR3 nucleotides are TGTGCCGGGGGGGGGACTAGTGGTAATGAGCAGTTCTTC. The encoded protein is CAGGGTSGNEQFF.

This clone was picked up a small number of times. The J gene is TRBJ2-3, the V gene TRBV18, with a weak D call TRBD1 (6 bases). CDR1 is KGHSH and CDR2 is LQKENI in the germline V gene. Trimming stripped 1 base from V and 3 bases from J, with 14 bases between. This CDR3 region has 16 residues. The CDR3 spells CASSPLSQGTTDTQYF. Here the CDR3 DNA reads TGTGCCAGCTCACCACTCTCCCAGGGGACGACAGATACGCAGTATTTT.

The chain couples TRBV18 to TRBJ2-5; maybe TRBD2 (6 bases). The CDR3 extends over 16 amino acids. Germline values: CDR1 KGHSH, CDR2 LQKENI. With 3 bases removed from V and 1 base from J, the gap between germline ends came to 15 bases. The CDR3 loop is CASSPRRDEGQETQYF. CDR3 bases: TGTGCCAGCTCACCTCGGAGGGACGAGGGCCAAGAGACCCAGTACTTC.